A single sample gave rise to the 20 T cell receptor beta chains below, sequenced in a study of cytomegalovirus exposure and HLA in healthy donors. Researchers ran the PCR with 60 Vbeta and 13 Jbeta primers. Profiled with immunoSEQ multiplex PCR; TCRdb holds only in-frame clones, not every one. The data hold about 130,000 clones, with 80% observed a single time. Source material: PBMCs. These receptors were obtained from a man aged 25 to 45 in good health and CMV-seropositive.

The V gene is TRBV2, the J gene TRBJ1-6; 7 bases match TRBD1. Germline CDR1 and CDR2: SNHLY and FYNNEI. The J segment lost 7 bases and the V segment lost 6 bases, leaving 9 bases of the junction unmatched. The CDR3 loop spans 15 amino acids. CDR3 loop: CASRDNTGVNSPLHF. The CDR3 region has the DNA TGTGCCAGCAGAGACAATACAGGGGTGAATTCACCCCTCCACTTT.

The J gene is TRBJ1-5, the V gene TRBV6-1; D uncertain. The CDR3 is 15 residues long. V dropped 4 bases and J dropped 2 bases, with 12 bases sitting between them. The V gene's germline CDR1 is MNHNS and CDR2 SASEGT. The CDR3: CASSVSGSGNQPQHF. The CDR3 coding sequence is TGTGCCAGCAGTGTTTCGGGGAGCGGCAATCAGCCCCAGCATTTT.

The CDR3 DNA sequence: TGTGCCAGCAGCCCCCCGGGCAGGGGGAATCAGCCCCAGCATTTT. Amino acid sequence: CASSPPGRGNQPQHF. The chain is built from TRBV7-8 and TRBJ1-5, with 7 bases fitting TRBD1. Trimming cost V 5 bases and J 4 bases; bases outside gene matches: 8. The CDR3 runs 15 residues. Germline V gene data show CDR1 as SGHVS and CDR2 as FQNEAQ.

The chain carries TRBV5-1 and TRBJ1-2; D is perhaps TRBD1 (5 bases). Trimming removed 0 bases from V and 5 bases from J, with 14 bases in between. Germline CDR1 SGHRS, CDR2 YFSETQ. The CDR3 loop spans 15 amino acids. This CDR3 reads CASSLDIRELYGYTF. CDR3 sequence (DNA): TGCGCCAGCAGCTTGGATATCAGGGAACTATATGGCTACACCTTC.

CDR3 residues: CASSQARGLAGVFSYEQYF. CDR3 sequence (DNA): TGTGCCAGCAGCCAGGCCCGGGGACTAGCGGGGGTATTCTCCTACGAGCAGTACTTC. The chain is built from TRBV7-2 and TRBJ2-7; 14 nucleotides agree with TRBD2. Germline trimming cut 5 bases from V and 0 bases from J; bases unmatched to any gene: 12. The CDR3 runs 19 residues. Germline assignment: CDR1 SGHTA and CDR2 FQGNSA.

This clone appeared a few times. The genes are TRBV11-2 and TRBJ2-1, with 8 bases identical to TRBD2. V lost 5 bases, J lost 8 bases, and 11 bases stayed unmatched. CDR1 is SGHAT and CDR2 is FQNNGV in the germline V gene. The length of the CDR3 is 15 residues. This CDR3 is CASSPRTGLVHEQFF. The DNA for the CDR3 is TGTGCCAGCAGCCCGCGTACGGGACTAGTCCATGAGCAGTTCTTC.

The gene calls are TRBV7-3 and TRBJ2-1; no clear D gene. There are 15 residues in the CDR3. Per the germline V gene, CDR1 is SGHTA and CDR2 is FQGTGA. With 2 bases removed from V and 1 base from J, the gap between germline ends came to 9 bases. CDR3 amino acids: CASSLDVRSYNEQFF. The CDR3 DNA is TGTGCCAGCAGCTTAGACGTGAGGTCCTACAATGAGCAGTTCTTC.

CDR3 sequence: CASGTYQETQYF. CDR3 nucleotides: TGTGCCAGCGGGACTTACCAAGAGACCCAGTACTTC. The rearrangement joins TRBV2 to TRBJ2-5, with D possibly matching TRBD2 (6 bases). The V gene's germline CDR1 is SNHLY and CDR2 FYNNEI. This CDR3 spans 12 amino acids. The V end lost 8 bases, the J end lost 0 bases, and 7 bases lay between the germline ends.

V usage is TRBV5-1 and J usage is TRBJ1-6, with 9 bases aligning to TRBD1. V was clipped by 4 bases and J by 10 bases; unmatched bases: 6. This CDR3 comprises 14 residues. Germline V gene lookup returns CDR1 SGHRS and CDR2 YFSETQ. The CDR3 protein is CASSTDRGWSPLHF. The CDR3, as DNA: TGCGCCAGCAGCACGGACAGGGGATGGTCACCCCTCCACTTT.

CDR3 nucleotides: TGCAGCGGTGACACAGGGGGCGGGGAGACCCAGTACTTC. It codes for CSGDTGGGETQYF. V gene TRBV29-1 combines with J gene TRBJ2-5, with TRBD1 identical over 9 bases. CDR1 is SQVTM and CDR2 is ANQGSEA in the germline V gene. After removal of 7 bases from V and 5 bases from J, the junction contained 8 bases not matched to a gene. The CDR3 covers 13 residues.

The chain is built from TRBV30 and TRBJ1-1; the D gene is possibly TRBD1 (5 bases). CDR3 length: 13 amino acids. Germline V gene data show CDR1 as GTSNPN and CDR2 as SVGIG (reference sequence). V was trimmed by 5 bases and J by 4 bases, leaving 14 bases between them. Here the CDR3 reads CAWAQVGGTEAFF. Here the CDR3 DNA reads TGTGCCTGGGCCCAAGTGGGGGGCACTGAAGCTTTCTTT.

This clone was detected only once. The rearrangement joins TRBV7-3 to TRBJ2-5; D might be TRBD1 (6 bases). The CDR3 is made up of 13 amino acids. Germline V gives CDR1 SGHTA, CDR2 FQGTGA. Trimming pared 5 bases from V and 4 bases from J, leaving 11 bases between. The CDR3: CASSVQGGETQYF. The CDR3 region has the DNA TGTGCCAGCAGCGTCCAAGGGGGAGAGACCCAGTACTTC. The full variable domain, its missing parts supplied by reference TRBV7-3 and TRBJ2-5, is GAGVSQTPSNKVTEKGKYVELRCDPISGHTALYWYRQSLGQGPEFLIYFQGTGAADDSGLPNDRFFAVRPEGSVSTLKIQRTERGDSAVYLCASSVQGGETQYFGPGTRLLVL.

This sequence joins TRBV29-1 and TRBJ1-5; 8 bases align to TRBD1. With 7 bases clipped from V and 4 bases from J, the junction kept 3 bases outside the gene matches. CDR3 length equals 12 residues. Germline CDR1 reads SQVTM; CDR2 reads ANQGSEA. CDR3 residues: CSDTGGNQPQHF. CDR3 bases: TGCAGCGACACAGGGGGGAATCAGCCCCAGCATTTT.

The rearrangement uses TRBV5-1 and TRBJ2-1, with D possibly being TRBD2 (6 bases). CDR3 length equals 14 residues. The V and J ends lost 1 base and 8 bases respectively, with 13 bases between them. Germline CDR1 is SGHRS and CDR2 is YFSETQ. The CDR3 loop is CASSLTSRADEQFF. CDR3 in DNA: TGCGCCAGCAGCTTGACTAGCAGGGCGGATGAGCAGTTCTTC.

A remark on this clone: Other DNA variants within this sample encode the same CDR3. The chain couples TRBV9 to TRBJ1-1; possible D gene TRBD1, 6 bases. Trimming removed 2 bases from V and 5 bases from J, with 10 bases in between. Germline V gene data show CDR1 as SGDLS and CDR2 as YYNGEE. CDR3 length equals 13 residues. The CDR3 region is CASSVRGGTEAFF. DNA for the CDR3: TGTGCCAGCAGCGTCAGGGGTGGAACTGAAGCTTTCTTT.

This clone was seen more than once but under ten times. This CDR3 reads CASSPTSGGSDTQYF. DNA for the CDR3: TGTGCCAGCAGCCCGACTAGCGGGGGATCAGATACGCAGTATTTT. The chain employs TRBV9 and TRBJ2-3; 12 bases agree with TRBD2. This CDR3 comprises 15 residues. Per the germline V gene, CDR1 is SGDLS and CDR2 is YYNGEE. V shed 4 bases, J shed 4 bases, and the junction held 4 bases outside the gene matches. Looking up the rest from reference TRBV9 and TRBJ2-3 gives the full variable domain: DSGVTQTPKHLITATGQRVTLRCSPRSGDLSVYWYQQSLDQGLQFLIQYYNGEERAKGNILERFSAQQFPDLHSELNLSSLELGDSALYFCASSPTSGGSDTQYFGPGTRLTVL.

V gene TRBV6-5 combines with J gene TRBJ2-5; D gene unclear. Germline V CDR1 and CDR2: MNHEY, SVGAGI. Trimming took off 0 bases at V and 1 base at J, with 6 bases between the two ends. The CDR3 consists of 14 residues. CDR3: CASSYSQAQETQYF. DNA of the CDR3: TGTGCCAGCAGTTACTCGCAGGCCCAAGAGACCCAGTACTTC.

V is TRBV12-5 and J is TRBJ2-1, with D maybe TRBD1 (5 bases). The CDR3 is 12 residues long. Germline V CDR1 and CDR2: LGHNT, FRNRAP. The V gene lost 4 bases and the J gene lost 7 bases, with 8 bases spanning the gap. CDR3 nucleotides: TGTGCTAGTGGTTACAAGGGGAATGAGCAGTTCTTC. Protein product: CASGYKGNEQFF.

This clone showed up just once. The chain uses TRBV7-8 and TRBJ1-1; 7 bases map to TRBD1. After removal of 5 bases from V and 9 bases from J, the junction contained 9 bases not matched to a gene. The CDR3 is 13 amino acids. Germline CDR1 and CDR2: SGHVS and FQNEAQ. The CDR3 spells CASSLQGEIQAFF. CDR3 coding DNA: TGTGCCAGCAGCCTTCAGGGGGAAATACAAGCTTTCTTT.

The DNA for the CDR3 is TGCAGCGTTGTAACACAGGGGGCAGATACGCAGTATTTT. Its protein product is CSVVTQGADTQYF. The gene calls are TRBV29-1 and TRBJ2-3, with TRBD1 matching 8 bases. V trimming: 4 bases; J trimming: 4 bases; junction bases outside the gene matches: 4. Germline-derived CDR1 and CDR2 are SQVTM and ANQGSEA. The CDR3 has 13 amino acids.